What follows describes a single TCR beta chain. Its cognate antigen has yet to be identified. One base away there is no much larger clone; base qualities are not given. The immunoSEQ Assay, a bias-controlled multiplex PCR, was used to amplify TCRbeta CDR3 regions from genomic DNA. For the original study's pipeline: Within the assay, amplification of reference gene primers was used to estimate how many nucleated cells each sample contained. Sequence reads were collapsed and filtered to measure the absolute abundance of every unique TCRbeta CDR3 rearrangement. For each sample, productive Simpson clonality was calculated as the square root of Simpson's diversity index across productive rearrangements. Here the immuneACCESS table is served through TCRdb, limited to in-frame sequences with V and J called. Missing clones are a known gap in these copies; in checked studies unresolved V genes cover under half, and the rest lacks a known reason. V and J calls and clone size are copied from that table; D and trimming were computed from the DNA. This sample lists some 100,000 clones; around 94% were detected once. The ten largest clones represent approximately 6% of the sample.

The sample belongs to a study of blood T cell repertoires in COVID-19 (dated by TCRdb to between 2020 and 2021). Study-level background: The collaborator samples originated in the United States, Italy and Spain and spanned the acute and convalescent phases of COVID-19. Nearly every sample came with metadata listing a de-identified subject ID, COVID-19 status, age in years and sex. The prospective study material was composed of cDNA or gDNA derived from T cells, B-cell-depleted T cells, or PBMCs. Deeply sampled blood TCRbeta repertoires from subjects exposed to, actively infected with, or recovered from COVID-19 were included in the dataset. The repertoires were released in a freely available public database meant as a resource for research on the immune response to SARS-CoV-2. Where HLA class I and class II types were available, the types were taken from metadata supplied by the sample provider, not from assay-based typing. The samples were drawn from the first 160 participants of the ongoing ImmuneRACE study and from 1,254 subjects provided by 6 global collaborators. Overall results and qualifications from the work: The amount of clinical and demographic metadata varied by source and participant and was provided uncurated.

From cysteine to phenylalanine, the CDR3 is 18 amino acids long. Solely the CDR3 DNA is kept, with 54 bases framed from the first base. CDR1 and CDR2, per the germline V gene (reference sequence), are LNHNV and YYDKDF. V ends up 5 bases short and J 0 bases short, with an unmatched junction base count of 11. Collaborating institutions collected whole blood in K2EDTA tubes following their own protocols. For TCRbeta analysis, collaborators shipped samples in one of three forms: frozen whole blood, isolated PBMCs, or DNA extracted from either of those sample types. The chain is encoded by TRBV15 joined to TRBJ2-1; 9 middle bases align to TRBD1. The sample comprised peripheral blood. This receptor was identified in a woman in her sixties or seventies with active COVID-19. CDR3 reads: CATSLSQAGQGSYNEQFF. In nucleotides, the sequence is TGTGCCACCAGCCTATCCCAAGCGGGACAGGGCTCCTACAATGAGCAGTTCTTC.